Listed below are T cell receptor beta chains from one sample, sequenced in a study of CD4 and CD8 cells across lung adenocarcinoma regions. TCRdb fed the PCR reads into MiXCR, producing one record per CDR3 protein. The table shows 6,500 to 8,500 distinct CDR3 sequences, with over 50% occurring only once. The sequencing input was CD4+ T cells from the center of a lung tumor. The receptors come from a female donor with lung adenocarcinoma. The CD4 and CD8 labels of this study may be unreliable. The CDR3 runs from the conserved cysteine through the conserved F or W. Each record gives: clone size, J gene, D gene, V gene, CDR3 protein, CDR3 DNA. D genes are given only for firm matches. Where a row states a size, it is once, few, many or the class of an expanded clone; other rows omit it.

clone_size: NA; j_call: TRBJ2-7; d_call: NA; v_call: TRBV27; cdr3_aa: CASSPPGRTYEQYF; cdr3_nt: TGTGCCAGCAGTCCCCCCGGCAGGACCTACGAGCAGTACTTC
clone_size: many; j_call: TRBJ2-7; d_call: TRBD2; v_call: TRBV6-2/TRBV6-3; cdr3_aa: CASSPIRREANVYEQYF; cdr3_nt: TGTGCCAGCAGTCCAATTCGGCGGGAGGCGAACGTCTACGAGCAGTACTTC
clone_size: NA; j_call: TRBJ2-4; d_call: NA; v_call: TRBV27; cdr3_aa: CASTNLGGERDIQYF; cdr3_nt: TGTGCCAGCACCAACCTCGGCGGGGAACGAGACATCCAGTACTTC
clone_size: NA; j_call: TRBJ2-4; d_call: NA; v_call: TRBV27; cdr3_aa: CASSSSGLGGKDMQYF; cdr3_nt: TGTGCCAGCAGCTCCTCAGGGCTGGGAGGCAAAGACATGCAGTACTTT
clone_size: medium-sized; j_call: TRBJ2-7; d_call: TRBD1; v_call: TRBV7-2; cdr3_aa: CASRVTGLHEQYF; cdr3_nt: TGTGCCAGCAGAGTGACAGGGCTCCACGAGCAGTACTTC
clone_size: NA; j_call: TRBJ2-2; d_call: NA; v_call: TRBV12-3/TRBV12-4; cdr3_aa: CASSFGENTGELFF; cdr3_nt: TGTGCCAGCAGTTTCGGAGAGAACACCGGGGAGCTGTTTTTT
clone_size: few; j_call: TRBJ2-1; d_call: TRBD2; v_call: TRBV25-1; cdr3_aa: CASSVAGGYNEQFF; cdr3_nt: TGTGCCAGCAGTGTAGCGGGAGGGTACAATGAGCAGTTCTTC
clone_size: few; j_call: TRBJ2-7; d_call: TRBD1; v_call: TRBV6-5; cdr3_aa: CASSYPGQGAEQYF; cdr3_nt: TGTGCCAGCAGCTATCCGGGACAGGGGGCTGAACAGTACTTC
clone_size: once; j_call: TRBJ2-1; d_call: TRBD2; v_call: TRBV6-5; cdr3_aa: CASSFELAGGNEQFF; cdr3_nt: TGTGCCAGCAGTTTCGAACTAGCGGGAGGAAATGAGCAGTTCTTC
clone_size: NA; j_call: TRBJ2-5; d_call: TRBD2; v_call: TRBV11-2; cdr3_aa: CASSDSGRASETQYF; cdr3_nt: TGTGCCAGCAGCGATAGCGGGAGGGCCAGCGAGACCCAGTACTTC
clone_size: few; j_call: TRBJ1-4; d_call: NA; v_call: TRBV7-2; cdr3_aa: CASSPGPSTNEKLFF; cdr3_nt: TGTGCCAGCAGCCCTGGACCCTCAACTAATGAAAAACTGTTTTTT
clone_size: NA; j_call: TRBJ2-4; d_call: NA; v_call: TRBV6-1; cdr3_aa: CASSDGRDGRNIQYF; cdr3_nt: TGTGCCAGCAGTGATGGGCGGGATGGGAGAAACATTCAGTACTTC
clone_size: NA; j_call: TRBJ2-7; d_call: NA; v_call: TRBV6-2/TRBV6-3; cdr3_aa: CASRRENSYEQYF; cdr3_nt: TGTGCCAGCCGCCGCGAGAACTCCTACGAGCAGTACTTC
clone_size: NA; j_call: TRBJ2-1; d_call: NA; v_call: TRBV27; cdr3_aa: CASQITGTYNEQFF; cdr3_nt: TGTGCCAGCCAAATAACAGGGACCTACAATGAGCAGTTCTTC
clone_size: once; j_call: TRBJ2-4; d_call: NA; v_call: TRBV9; cdr3_aa: CASSPQDGFLAKNTQYF; cdr3_nt: TGTGCCAGCAGCCCCCAGGACGGATTTCTAGCCAAAAACACCCAGTACTTC
clone_size: NA; j_call: TRBJ2-3; d_call: NA; v_call: TRBV6-1; cdr3_aa: CARRVRGKDTQYF; cdr3_nt: TGTGCCAGGAGGGTGAGAGGCAAAGATACGCAGTATTTT
clone_size: once; j_call: TRBJ2-3; d_call: NA; v_call: TRBV6-5; cdr3_aa: CASSYGITDTQYF; cdr3_nt: TGTGCCAGCAGTTACGGGATAACCGATACGCAGTATTTT
clone_size: NA; j_call: TRBJ2-3; d_call: TRBD2; v_call: TRBV20-1; cdr3_aa: CSATLGLAGDMSTDTQYF; cdr3_nt: TGCAGTGCCACATTGGGACTAGCGGGGGACATGAGCACAGATACGCAGTATTTT
clone_size: NA; j_call: TRBJ1-1; d_call: NA; v_call: TRBV7-8; cdr3_aa: CASSSHRDLNTEAFF; cdr3_nt: TGTGCCAGCAGCTCCCACAGGGATTTAAACACTGAAGCTTTCTTT
clone_size: NA; j_call: TRBJ2-3; d_call: TRBD1; v_call: TRBV6-1; cdr3_aa: CASSIGTGTSTDTQYF; cdr3_nt: TGTGCCAGCAGTATTGGGACAGGGACTAGCACAGATACGCAGTATTTT
clone_size: NA; j_call: TRBJ2-3; d_call: TRBD2; v_call: TRBV6-1; cdr3_aa: CASKAGGKNTQYF; cdr3_nt: TGTGCCAGCAAGGCGGGAGGGAAAAACACGCAGTATTTT
clone_size: NA; j_call: TRBJ2-3; d_call: NA; v_call: TRBV6-1; cdr3_aa: CASSLTGTQYF; cdr3_nt: TGTGCCAGCAGCTTGACGGGTACGCAGTATTTT
clone_size: NA; j_call: TRBJ2-3; d_call: NA; v_call: TRBV6-1; cdr3_aa: CASSLRRTEQDTQYF; cdr3_nt: TGTGCCAGCAGCCTTAGACGGACGGAGCAAGATACGCAGTATTTT
clone_size: few; j_call: TRBJ2-7; d_call: NA; v_call: TRBV6-1; cdr3_aa: CASKNYAGTAYYEQYF; cdr3_nt: TGTGCCAGCAAGAACTACGCCGGGACCGCTTACTACGAGCAGTACTTC
clone_size: NA; j_call: TRBJ2-2; d_call: TRBD2; v_call: TRBV6-1; cdr3_aa: CASSGLAGNTGELFF; cdr3_nt: TGTGCCAGCAGCGGACTAGCGGGAAACACCGGGGAGCTGTTTTTT
clone_size: NA; j_call: TRBJ2-5; d_call: NA; v_call: TRBV27; cdr3_aa: CAAANGGRDEDTQYF; cdr3_nt: TGTGCCGCGGCGAACGGGGGCCGGGACGAAGACACCCAGTACTTC
clone_size: NA; j_call: TRBJ2-5; d_call: NA; v_call: TRBV7-6; cdr3_aa: CASSLGSGPGETQYF; cdr3_nt: TGTGCCAGCAGCTTAGGGTCGGGGCCGGGGGAGACCCAGTACTTC
clone_size: once; j_call: TRBJ2-2; d_call: TRBD2; v_call: TRBV6-1; cdr3_aa: CASWSHGGAGDTGELFF; cdr3_nt: TGTGCCAGCTGGTCCCACGGGGGGGCCGGGGACACCGGGGAGCTGTTTTTT
clone_size: NA; j_call: TRBJ2-7; d_call: NA; v_call: TRBV12-3/TRBV12-4; cdr3_aa: CASASDSCATDTQYF; cdr3_nt: TGTGCCAGCGCCTCTGACAGCTGTGCCACAGACACGCAGTACTTC
clone_size: NA; j_call: TRBJ2-4; d_call: NA; v_call: TRBV11-2; cdr3_aa: CATGLGGKDMQYF; cdr3_nt: TGTGCCACGGGGCTGGGAGGCAAAGATATGCAGTATTTC
clone_size: medium-sized; j_call: TRBJ2-7; d_call: TRBD2; v_call: TRBV6-1; cdr3_aa: CASRASGSYEQYF; cdr3_nt: TGTGCCAGCAGAGCTAGCGGCTCCTACGAGCAGTACTTC
clone_size: medium-sized; j_call: TRBJ2-1; d_call: TRBD2; v_call: TRBV27; cdr3_aa: CASSFSGRSYNEQFF; cdr3_nt: TGTGCCAGCAGTTTTAGCGGGAGATCTTACAATGAGCAGTTCTTC
clone_size: NA; j_call: TRBJ2-3; d_call: NA; v_call: TRBV6-1; cdr3_aa: CASSGTAWGVKNMQYF; cdr3_nt: TGTGCCAGCAGTGGGACGGCTTGGGGAGTAAAAAATATGCAGTATTTT
clone_size: NA; j_call: TRBJ2-1; d_call: TRBD2; v_call: TRBV6-5; cdr3_aa: CASSSSGGYNEQFF; cdr3_nt: TGTGCCAGCAGTTCTAGCGGGGGCTACAATGAGCAGTTCTTC
clone_size: NA; j_call: TRBJ1-1; d_call: NA; v_call: TRBV5-1; cdr3_aa: CASSLGVMSTEAFF; cdr3_nt: TGCGCCAGCAGCTTGGGGGTAATGAGCACTGAAGCTTTCTTT
clone_size: NA; j_call: TRBJ2-3; d_call: NA; v_call: TRBV27; cdr3_aa: CASSLADTQYF; cdr3_nt: TGTGCCAGCAGTTTGGCGGATACGCAGTATTTT
clone_size: NA; j_call: TRBJ1-6; d_call: TRBD1; v_call: TRBV6-4; cdr3_aa: CASSRDRENSPLHF; cdr3_nt: TGTGCCAGCAGCCGGGACAGGGAAAATTCACCCCTCCACTTT
clone_size: NA; j_call: TRBJ1-4; d_call: NA; v_call: TRBV7-2; cdr3_aa: CASSLEREKLFF; cdr3_nt: TGTGCCAGCAGCTTAGAGCGGGAAAAACTGTTTTTT
clone_size: once; j_call: TRBJ2-5; d_call: TRBD1; v_call: TRBV6-1; cdr3_aa: CARGSGTGDPETQYF; cdr3_nt: TGTGCCAGGGGTTCCGGGACAGGGGACCCAGAGACGCAGTACTTT
clone_size: NA; j_call: TRBJ2-5; d_call: NA; v_call: TRBV10-2; cdr3_aa: CASREGGQETQYF; cdr3_nt: TGCGCCAGCAGGGAAGGGGGGCAAGAGACCCAGTACTTC
clone_size: NA; j_call: TRBJ2-2; d_call: NA; v_call: TRBV6-5; cdr3_aa: CASSYGPSDSLFGFGELFF; cdr3_nt: TGTGCCAGCAGTTACGGCCCTTCGGACTCTCTGTTCGGTTTTGGGGAGCTGTTTTTT
clone_size: NA; j_call: TRBJ2-4; d_call: NA; v_call: TRBV27; cdr3_aa: CAGGNGGRDQEIQYF; cdr3_nt: TGTGCCGGGGGGAACGGGGGCCGGGACCAAGAGATTCAGTACTTC
clone_size: NA; j_call: TRBJ2-5; d_call: NA; v_call: TRBV6-1; cdr3_aa: CASSSDTTTRETQYF; cdr3_nt: TGTGCCAGCAGCTCGGACACAACAACCCGGGAGACCCAGTACTTC
clone_size: once; j_call: TRBJ1-2; d_call: TRBD1; v_call: TRBV28; cdr3_aa: CASMGQGYGYTF; cdr3_nt: TGTGCCAGCATGGGACAGGGCTATGGCTACACCTTC
clone_size: NA; j_call: TRBJ2-1; d_call: NA; v_call: TRBV6-5; cdr3_aa: CASRLTYSPDNEQFF; cdr3_nt: TGTGCCAGCAGGTTAACCTATTCTCCGGACAATGAGCAGTTCTTC
clone_size: NA; j_call: TRBJ2-3; d_call: NA; v_call: TRBV27; cdr3_aa: CAAGRGTGPTDTQYF; cdr3_nt: TGTGCCGCGGGGAGAGGGACCGGACCCACAGATACGCAGTATTTT